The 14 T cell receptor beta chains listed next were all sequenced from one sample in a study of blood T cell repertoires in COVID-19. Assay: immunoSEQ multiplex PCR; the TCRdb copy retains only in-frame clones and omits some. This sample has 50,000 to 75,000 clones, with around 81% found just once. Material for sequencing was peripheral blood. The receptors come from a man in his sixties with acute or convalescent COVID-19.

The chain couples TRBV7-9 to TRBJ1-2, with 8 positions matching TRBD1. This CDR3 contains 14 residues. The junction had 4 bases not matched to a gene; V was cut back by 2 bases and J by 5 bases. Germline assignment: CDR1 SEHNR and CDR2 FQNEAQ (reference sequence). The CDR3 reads CASSLPDRVYGYTF. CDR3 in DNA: TGTGCCAGCAGCTTACCGGACAGGGTTTATGGCTACACCTTC.

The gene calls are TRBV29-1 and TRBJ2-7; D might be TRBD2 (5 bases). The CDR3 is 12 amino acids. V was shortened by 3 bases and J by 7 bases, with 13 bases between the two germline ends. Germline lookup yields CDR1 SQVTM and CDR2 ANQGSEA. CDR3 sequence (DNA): TGCAGCGTTGACGGCAGGCCGGGGGAGCAGTACTTC. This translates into CSVDGRPGEQYF.

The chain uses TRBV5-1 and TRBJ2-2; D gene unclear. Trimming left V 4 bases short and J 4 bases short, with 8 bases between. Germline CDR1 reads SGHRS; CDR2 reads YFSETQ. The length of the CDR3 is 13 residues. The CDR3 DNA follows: TGCGCCAGCAGCGTTACAGTCACCGGGGAGCTGTTTTTT. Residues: CASSVTVTGELFF. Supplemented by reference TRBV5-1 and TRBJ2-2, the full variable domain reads KAGVTQTPRYLIKTRGQQVTLSCSPISGHRSVSWYQQTPGQGLQFLFEYFSETQRNKGNFPGRFSGRQFSNSRSEMNVSTLELGDSALYLCASSVTVTGELFFGEGSRLTVL.

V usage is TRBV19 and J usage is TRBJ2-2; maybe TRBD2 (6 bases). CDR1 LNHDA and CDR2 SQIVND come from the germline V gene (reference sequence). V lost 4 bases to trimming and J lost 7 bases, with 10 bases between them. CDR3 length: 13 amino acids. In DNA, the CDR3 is TGTGCCAGTAGTAGAAGGGAGGTCGGGGAGCTGTTTTTT. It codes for CASSRREVGELFF.

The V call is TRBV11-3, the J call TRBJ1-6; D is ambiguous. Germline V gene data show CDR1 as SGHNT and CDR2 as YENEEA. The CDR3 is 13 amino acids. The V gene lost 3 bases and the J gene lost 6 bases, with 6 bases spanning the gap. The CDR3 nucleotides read TGTGCCAGCAGCTTCGAGTTTAATTCACCCCTCCACTTT. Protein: CASSFEFNSPLHF.

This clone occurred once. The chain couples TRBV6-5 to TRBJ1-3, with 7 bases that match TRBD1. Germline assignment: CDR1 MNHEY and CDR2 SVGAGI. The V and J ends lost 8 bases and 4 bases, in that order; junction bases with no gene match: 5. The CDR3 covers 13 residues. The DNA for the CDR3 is TGTGCCAGCGGGACAGTTGGCGGAAACACCATATATTTT. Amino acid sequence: CASGTVGGNTIYF.

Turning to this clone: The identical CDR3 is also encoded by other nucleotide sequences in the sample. In DNA form, the CDR3 reads TGTGCCAGCAGTCTGCGGACAGCTAACTATGGCTACACCTTC. It codes for CASSLRTANYGYTF. This sequence joins TRBV28 and TRBJ1-2; a possible D gene is TRBD1 (6 bases). Trimming removed 5 bases from V and 0 bases from J, with 10 bases in between. The CDR3 is made up of 14 amino acids. CDR1 MDHEN and CDR2 SYDVKM come from the germline V gene.

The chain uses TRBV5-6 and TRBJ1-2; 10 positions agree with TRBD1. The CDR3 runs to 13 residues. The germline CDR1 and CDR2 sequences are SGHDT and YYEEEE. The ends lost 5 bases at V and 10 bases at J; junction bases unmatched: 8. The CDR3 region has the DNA TGTGCCAGCAGAACCGGGACAGGGGAAATCTACACCTTC. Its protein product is CASRTGTGEIYTF. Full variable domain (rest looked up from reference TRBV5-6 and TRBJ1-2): DAGVTQSPTHLIKTRGQQVTLRCSPKSGHDTVSWYQQALGQGPQFIFQYYEEEERQRGNFPDRFSGHQFPNYSSELNVNALLLGDSALYLCASRTGTGEIYTFGSGTRLTVV.

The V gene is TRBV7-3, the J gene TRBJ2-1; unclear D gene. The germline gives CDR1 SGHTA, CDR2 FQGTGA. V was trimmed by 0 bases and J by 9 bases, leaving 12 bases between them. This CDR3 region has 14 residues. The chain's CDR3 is CASSLTNTLGEQFF. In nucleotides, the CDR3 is TGTGCCAGCAGCTTAACTAATACGCTCGGTGAGCAGTTCTTC.

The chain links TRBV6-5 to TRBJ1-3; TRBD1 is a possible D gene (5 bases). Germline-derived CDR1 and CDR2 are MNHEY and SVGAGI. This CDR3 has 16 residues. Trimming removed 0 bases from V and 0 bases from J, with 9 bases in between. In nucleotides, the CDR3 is TGTGCCAGCAGTTACTCGATCGGGGGCTCTGGAAACACCATATATTTT. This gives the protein CASSYSIGGSGNTIYF.

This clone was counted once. Here the CDR3 DNA reads TGTGCCAGCAGCGCCGAGGCTCAGGGCTATGGCTACACCTTC. The encoded protein is CASSAEAQGYGYTF. The chain couples TRBV7-9 to TRBJ1-2; D may be TRBD1 (5 bases). This CDR3 has 14 amino acids. V was clipped by 5 bases and J by 4 bases, with 14 bases between them. CDR1 is SEHNR, CDR2 FQNEAQ, per germline (reference sequence). Looking up the rest from reference TRBV7-9 and TRBJ1-2 gives the full variable domain: DTGVSQNPRHKITKRGQNVTFRCDPISEHNRLYWYRQTLGQGPEFLTYFQNEAQLEKSRLLSDRFSAERPKGSFSTLEIQRTEQGDSAMYLCASSAEAQGYGYTFGSGTRLTVV.

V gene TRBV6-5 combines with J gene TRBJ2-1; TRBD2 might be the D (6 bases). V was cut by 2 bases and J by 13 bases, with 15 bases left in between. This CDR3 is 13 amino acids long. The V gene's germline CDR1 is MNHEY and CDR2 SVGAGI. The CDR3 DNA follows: TGTGCCAGCAGTTACGTACGGGGGAGCGTCCAGTTCTTC. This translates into CASSYVRGSVQFF.

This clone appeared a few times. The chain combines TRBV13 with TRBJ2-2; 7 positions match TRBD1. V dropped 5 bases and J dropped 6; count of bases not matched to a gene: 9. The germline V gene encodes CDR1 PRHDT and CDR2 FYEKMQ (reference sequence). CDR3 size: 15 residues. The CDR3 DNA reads TGTGCCAGCAGCCCCATGACAGGGAAGGCCGGGGAGCTGTTTTTT. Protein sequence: CASSPMTGKAGELFF.

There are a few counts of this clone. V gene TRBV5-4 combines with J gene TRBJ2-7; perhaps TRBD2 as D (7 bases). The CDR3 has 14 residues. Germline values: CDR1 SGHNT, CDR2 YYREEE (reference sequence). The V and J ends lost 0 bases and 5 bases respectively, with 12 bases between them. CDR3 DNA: TGTGCCAGCAGCTTGGAGACGGGGGGCGACGAGCAGTACTTC. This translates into CASSLETGGDEQYF. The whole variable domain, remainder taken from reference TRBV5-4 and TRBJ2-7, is ETGVTQSPTHLIKTRGQQVTLRCSSQSGHNTVSWYQQALGQGPQFIFQYYREEENGRGNFPPRFSGLQFPNYSSELNVNALELDDSALYLCASSLETGGDEQYFGPGTRLTVT.